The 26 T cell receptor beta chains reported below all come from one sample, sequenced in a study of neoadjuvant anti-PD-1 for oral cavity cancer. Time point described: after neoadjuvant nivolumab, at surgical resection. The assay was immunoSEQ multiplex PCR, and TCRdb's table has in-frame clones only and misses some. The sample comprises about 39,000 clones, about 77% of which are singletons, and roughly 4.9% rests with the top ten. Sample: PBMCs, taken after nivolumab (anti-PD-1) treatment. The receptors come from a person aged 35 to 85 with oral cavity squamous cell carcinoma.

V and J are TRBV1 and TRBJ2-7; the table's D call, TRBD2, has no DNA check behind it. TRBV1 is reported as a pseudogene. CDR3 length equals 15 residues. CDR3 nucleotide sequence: TGCACCAGCAGCCAAGCCCAGCGGGAGGTCTACGAGCAGTACTTC. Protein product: CTSSQAQREVYEQYF.

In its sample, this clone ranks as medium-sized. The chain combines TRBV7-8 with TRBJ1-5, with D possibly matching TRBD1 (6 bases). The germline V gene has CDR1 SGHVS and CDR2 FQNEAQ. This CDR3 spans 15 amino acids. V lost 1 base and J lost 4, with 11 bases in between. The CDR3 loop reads CASSLDGTNNQPQHF. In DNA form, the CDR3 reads TGTGCCAGCAGCTTAGACGGGACAAATAATCAGCCCCAGCATTTT.

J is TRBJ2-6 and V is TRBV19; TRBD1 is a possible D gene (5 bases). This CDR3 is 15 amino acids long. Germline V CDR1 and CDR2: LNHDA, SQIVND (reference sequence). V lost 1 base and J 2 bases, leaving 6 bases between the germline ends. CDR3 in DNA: TGTGCCAGTAGTATAGTCAGGGCTGGGGCCAACGTCCTGACTTTC. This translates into CASSIVRAGANVLTF. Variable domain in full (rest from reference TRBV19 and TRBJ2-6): DGGITQSPKYLFRKEGQNVTLSCEQNLNHDAMYWYRQDPGQGLRLIYYSQIVNDFQKGDIAEGYSVSREKKESFPLTVTSAQKNPTAFYLCASSIVRAGANVLTFGAGSRLTVL.

The CDR3, as DNA: TGTGCCTGGAGTAGGGATACGCAGTATTTT. Its translation: CAWSRDTQYF. The chain combines TRBV30 with TRBJ2-3; D gene uncertain. This CDR3 has 10 residues. Trimming took off 2 bases at V and 6 bases at J, with 3 bases between the two ends. CDR1 and CDR2 (germline): GTSNPN, SVGIG (reference sequence).

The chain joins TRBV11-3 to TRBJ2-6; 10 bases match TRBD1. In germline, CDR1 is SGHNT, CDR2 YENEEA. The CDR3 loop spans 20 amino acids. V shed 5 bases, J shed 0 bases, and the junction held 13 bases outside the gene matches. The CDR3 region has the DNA TGTGCCAGCAGCGCCAGGTTCTCCGGGACAGGGGACTCTGGGGCCAACGTCCTGACTTTC. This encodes CASSARFSGTGDSGANVLTF.

The CDR3 loop is CASSPMTGMNTEAFF. CDR3 coding DNA: TGCGCCAGCAGCCCGATGACAGGAATGAACACTGAAGCTTTCTTT. V usage is TRBV5-1 and J usage is TRBJ1-1, with a weak D call TRBD1 (6 bases). The V and J ends lost 4 bases and 0 bases respectively, with 13 bases between them. Germline V gene lookup returns CDR1 SGHRS and CDR2 YFSETQ. The CDR3 has 15 residues.

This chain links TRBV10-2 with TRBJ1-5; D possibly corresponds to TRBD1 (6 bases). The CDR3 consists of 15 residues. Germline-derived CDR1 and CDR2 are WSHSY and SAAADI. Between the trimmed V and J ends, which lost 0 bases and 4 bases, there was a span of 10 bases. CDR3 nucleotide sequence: TGCGCCAGCAGTGAGTCGCAGGGGTGGAATCAGCCCCAGCATTTT. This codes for CASSESQGWNQPQHF.

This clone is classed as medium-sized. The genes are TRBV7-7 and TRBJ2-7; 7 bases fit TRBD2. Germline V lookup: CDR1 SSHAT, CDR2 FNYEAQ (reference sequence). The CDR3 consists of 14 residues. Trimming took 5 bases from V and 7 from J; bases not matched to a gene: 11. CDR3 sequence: CASSPLGEGREQYF. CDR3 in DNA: TGTGCCAGCAGCCCCCTTGGGGAGGGAAGGGAGCAGTACTTC.

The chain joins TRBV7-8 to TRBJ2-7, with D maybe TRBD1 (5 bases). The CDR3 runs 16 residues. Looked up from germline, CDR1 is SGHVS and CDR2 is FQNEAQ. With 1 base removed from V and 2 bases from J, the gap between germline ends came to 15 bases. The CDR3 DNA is TGTGCCAGCAGCTTAGAGGGGTATCAGAATACCTACGAGCAGTACTTC. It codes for CASSLEGYQNTYEQYF.

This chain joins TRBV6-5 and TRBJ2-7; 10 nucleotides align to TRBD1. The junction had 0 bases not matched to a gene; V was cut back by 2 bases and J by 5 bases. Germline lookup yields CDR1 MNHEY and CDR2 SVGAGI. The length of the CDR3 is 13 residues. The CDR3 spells CASSYGTGDEQYF. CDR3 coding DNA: TGTGCCAGCAGTTACGGGACAGGGGACGAGCAGTACTTC.

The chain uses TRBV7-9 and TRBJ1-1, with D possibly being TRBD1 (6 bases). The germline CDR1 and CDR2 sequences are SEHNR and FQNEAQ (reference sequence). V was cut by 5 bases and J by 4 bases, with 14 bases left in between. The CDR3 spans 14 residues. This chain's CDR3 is CASSTTGKSTEAFF. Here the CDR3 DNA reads TGTGCCAGCAGCACCACAGGGAAGAGCACTGAAGCTTTCTTT.

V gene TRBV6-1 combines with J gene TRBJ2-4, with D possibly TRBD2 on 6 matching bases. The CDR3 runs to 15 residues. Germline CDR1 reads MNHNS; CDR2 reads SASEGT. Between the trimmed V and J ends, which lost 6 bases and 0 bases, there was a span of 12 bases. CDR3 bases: TGTGCCAGCAGGGGGACTTCTGGAGCCAAAAACATTCAGTACTTC. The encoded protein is CASRGTSGAKNIQYF.

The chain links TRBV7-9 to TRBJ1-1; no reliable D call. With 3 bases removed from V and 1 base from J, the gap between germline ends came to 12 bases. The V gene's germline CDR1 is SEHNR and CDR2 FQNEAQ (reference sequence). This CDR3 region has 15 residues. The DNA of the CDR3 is TGTGCCAGCAGCTTTCTACACTTCCAGAACACTGAAGCTTTCTTT. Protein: CASSFLHFQNTEAFF.

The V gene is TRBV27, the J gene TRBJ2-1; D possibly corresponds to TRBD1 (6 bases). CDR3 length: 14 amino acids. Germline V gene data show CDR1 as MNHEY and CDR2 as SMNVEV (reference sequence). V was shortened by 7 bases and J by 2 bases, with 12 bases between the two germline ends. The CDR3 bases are TGTGCCAGCATGAGACAGGCTCCCTACAATGAGCAGTTCTTC. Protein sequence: CASMRQAPYNEQFF.

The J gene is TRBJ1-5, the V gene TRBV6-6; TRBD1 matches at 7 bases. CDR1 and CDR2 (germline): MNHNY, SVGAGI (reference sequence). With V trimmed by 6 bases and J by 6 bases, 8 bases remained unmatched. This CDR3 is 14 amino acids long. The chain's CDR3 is CASSLDRVGQPQHF. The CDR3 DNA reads TGTGCCAGCAGCCTTGACAGGGTTGGTCAGCCCCAGCATTTT.

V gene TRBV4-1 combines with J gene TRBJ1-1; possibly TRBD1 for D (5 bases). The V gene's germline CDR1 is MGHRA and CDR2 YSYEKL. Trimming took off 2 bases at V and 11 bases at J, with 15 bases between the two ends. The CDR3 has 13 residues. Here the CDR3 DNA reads TGCGCCAGCAGCCAACAACAAGGCACAGGCGCTTTCTTT. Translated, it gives CASSQQQGTGAFF.

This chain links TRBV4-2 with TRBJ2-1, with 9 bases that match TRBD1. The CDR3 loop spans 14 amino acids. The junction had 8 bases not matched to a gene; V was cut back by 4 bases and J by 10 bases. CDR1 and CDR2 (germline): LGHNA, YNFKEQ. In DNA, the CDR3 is TGTGCCAGCAGCCCCGGGACAGGGCTAAACGAGCAGTTCTTC. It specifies CASSPGTGLNEQFF.

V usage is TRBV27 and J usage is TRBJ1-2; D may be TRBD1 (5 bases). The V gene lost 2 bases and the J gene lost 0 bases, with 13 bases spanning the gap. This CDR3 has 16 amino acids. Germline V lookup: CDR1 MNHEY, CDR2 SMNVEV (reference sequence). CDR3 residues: CASSLGPGGANYGYTF. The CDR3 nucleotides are TGTGCCAGCAGTTTAGGCCCCGGGGGAGCTAACTATGGCTACACCTTC.

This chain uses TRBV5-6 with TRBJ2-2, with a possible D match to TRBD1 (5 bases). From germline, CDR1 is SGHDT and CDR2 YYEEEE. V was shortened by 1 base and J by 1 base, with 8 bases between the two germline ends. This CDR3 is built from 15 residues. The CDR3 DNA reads TGTGCCAGCAGCTTGCAGGGTATGAACACCGGGGAGCTGTTTTTT. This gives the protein CASSLQGMNTGELFF.

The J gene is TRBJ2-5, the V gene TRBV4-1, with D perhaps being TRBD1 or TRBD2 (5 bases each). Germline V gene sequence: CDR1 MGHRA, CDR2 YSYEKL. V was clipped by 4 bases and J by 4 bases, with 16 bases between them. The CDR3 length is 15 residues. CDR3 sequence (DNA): TGCGCCAGCAGCCTAAATGGGGACCTCACAGAGACCCAGTACTTC. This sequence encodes CASSLNGDLTETQYF.

This CDR3 reads CASRVGGRTEAFF. The DNA for the CDR3 is TGTGCCAGCAGGGTAGGAGGGCGGACTGAAGCTTTCTTT. The chain combines TRBV6-5 with TRBJ1-1, with no clear D. Germline V gives CDR1 MNHEY, CDR2 SVGAGI. CDR3 length: 13 amino acids. V lost 6 bases and J 5 bases, leaving 13 bases between the germline ends.

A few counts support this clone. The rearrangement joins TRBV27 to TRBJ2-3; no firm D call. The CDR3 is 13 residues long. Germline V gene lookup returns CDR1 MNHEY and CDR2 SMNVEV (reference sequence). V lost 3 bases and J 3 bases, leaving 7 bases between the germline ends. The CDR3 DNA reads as TGTGCCAGCAGTTTTGCCAGGACAGATACGCAGTATTTT. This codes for CASSFARTDTQYF.

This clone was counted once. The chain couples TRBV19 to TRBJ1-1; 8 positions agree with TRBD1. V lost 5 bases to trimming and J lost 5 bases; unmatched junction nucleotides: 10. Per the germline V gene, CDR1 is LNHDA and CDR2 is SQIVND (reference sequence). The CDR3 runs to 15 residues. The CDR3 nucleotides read TGTGCCAGTAGTCTAAGACAGGGGCGCCAAACTGAAGCTTTCTTT. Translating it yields CASSLRQGRQTEAFF.

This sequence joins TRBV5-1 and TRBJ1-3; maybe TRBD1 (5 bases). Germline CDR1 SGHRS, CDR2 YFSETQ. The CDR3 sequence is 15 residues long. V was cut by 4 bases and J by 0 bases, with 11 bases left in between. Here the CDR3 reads CASSRDGGSGNTIYF. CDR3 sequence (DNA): TGCGCCAGCAGCCGCGATGGGGGCTCTGGAAACACCATATATTTT.

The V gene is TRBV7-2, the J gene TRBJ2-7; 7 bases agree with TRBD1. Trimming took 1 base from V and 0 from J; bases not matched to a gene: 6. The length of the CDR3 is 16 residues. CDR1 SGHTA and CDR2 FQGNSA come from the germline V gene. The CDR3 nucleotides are TGTGCCAGCAGCTTAGGACCGGGACAGAGCTCCTACGAGCAGTACTTC. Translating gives CASSLGPGQSSYEQYF.

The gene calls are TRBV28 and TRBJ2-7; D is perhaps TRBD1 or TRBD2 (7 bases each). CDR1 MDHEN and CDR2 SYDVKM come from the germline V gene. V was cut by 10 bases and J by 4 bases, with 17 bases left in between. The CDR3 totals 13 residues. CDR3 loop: CATGGTARYEQYF. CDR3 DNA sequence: TGTGCCACCGGGGGGACAGCTAGATACGAGCAGTACTTC.